Listed below are T cell receptor beta chains from one sample, sequenced in a study of response to subunit inactivated influenza vaccine. One entry per CDR3 protein results from TCRdb running MiXCR on the RT-PCR reads. The sample consists of approximately 520,000 distinct CDR3 sequences, 15% to 20% of them appearing once. Sequenced here: CD4+ T cells sorted from PBMCs, sampled approximately 25 months after vaccination. Receptors originate from a man aged 50 to 75 who received an inactivated influenza vaccine. Both conserved end residues are part of each CDR3. Each record gives: J gene, V gene, clone size, D gene, CDR3 protein, CDR3 DNA. The D gene is left open where the match is weak. Only part of the rows carry a size: once, few, many, or a class if the clone is expanded.

J gene: TRBJ2-7; V gene: TRBV6-2/TRBV6-3; clone size: many; D gene: TRBD2; CDR3 protein: CASSRLLSRSGSLPSYEQYF; CDR3 DNA: TGTGCCAGCAGTCGCCTTCTGTCTCGAAGCGGGAGTCTCCCCTCTTACGAGCAGTACTTC
J gene: TRBJ1-2; V gene: TRBV20-1; clone size: .; D gene: .; CDR3 protein: CSASRQPGWGYTF; CDR3 DNA: TGCAGTGCTAGTCGTCAGCCTGGCTGGGGCTACACCTTC
J gene: TRBJ2-1; V gene: TRBV28; clone size: many; D gene: .; CDR3 protein: CASRTFNSYNEQFF; CDR3 DNA: TGTGCCAGCAGGACATTCAACTCCTACAATGAGCAGTTCTTC
J gene: TRBJ2-7; V gene: TRBV6-1; clone size: .; D gene: TRBD1; CDR3 protein: CASRGYRGSSYEQYF; CDR3 DNA: TGTGCCAGCAGGGGCTACAGGGGGAGCTCCTACGAGCAGTACTTC
J gene: TRBJ2-6; V gene: TRBV10-3; clone size: many; D gene: TRBD1; CDR3 protein: CAISGGDRAGANVLTF; CDR3 DNA: TGTGCCATCAGTGGAGGTGACAGGGCTGGGGCCAACGTCCTGACTTTC
J gene: TRBJ2-3; V gene: TRBV7-2; clone size: few; D gene: .; CDR3 protein: CASRAGVSTDTQYF; CDR3 DNA: TGTGCCTCCCGGGCAGGGGTTAGCACAGATACGCAGTATTTT
J gene: TRBJ2-3; V gene: TRBV10-3; clone size: .; D gene: .; CDR3 protein: CAISGGRDTQYF; CDR3 DNA: TGTGCCATCAGTGGAGGCCGAGATACGCAGTATTTT
J gene: TRBJ2-1; V gene: TRBV5-1; clone size: .; D gene: TRBD1; CDR3 protein: CASSTGDREGEQFF; CDR3 DNA: TGCGCCAGCAGCACTGGGGACAGGGAGGGTGAGCAGTTCTTC
J gene: TRBJ2-3; V gene: TRBV7-3; clone size: few; D gene: TRBD2; CDR3 protein: CASSPTSGRTDTQYF; CDR3 DNA: TGTGCCAGCAGCCCCACTAGCGGCCGCACAGATACGCAGTATTTT
J gene: TRBJ2-3; V gene: TRBV20-1; clone size: once; D gene: TRBD2; CDR3 protein: CSARDPSGGSTDTQYF; CDR3 DNA: TGCAGTGCTAGAGACCCTAGCGGGGGTAGCACAGATACGCAGTATTTT
J gene: TRBJ1-1; V gene: TRBV4-2; clone size: .; D gene: TRBD1; CDR3 protein: CASSLGDRGNTEAFF; CDR3 DNA: TGTGCCAGCAGCCTCGGGGACAGGGGGAACACTGAAGCTTTCTTT
J gene: TRBJ2-3; V gene: TRBV9; clone size: .; D gene: TRBD2; CDR3 protein: CASSPQGLASPDTQYF; CDR3 DNA: TGTGCCAGCAGCCCGCAGGGACTAGCGTCTCCGGATACGCAGTATTTT
J gene: TRBJ2-3; V gene: TRBV12-3/TRBV12-4; clone size: .; D gene: TRBD2; CDR3 protein: CASSPGLPLTDTQYF; CDR3 DNA: TGTGCCAGCAGTCCGGGACTACCACTCACAGATACGCAGTATTTT
J gene: TRBJ2-7; V gene: TRBV28; clone size: .; D gene: TRBD1; CDR3 protein: CASRRMTGEAYEQYF; CDR3 DNA: TGTGCCAGCAGACGCATGACAGGGGAAGCCTACGAGCAGTACTTC
J gene: TRBJ2-3; V gene: TRBV20-1; clone size: .; D gene: .; CDR3 protein: CSAFQGGGVRTQYF; CDR3 DNA: TGCAGTGCTTTTCAGGGGGGAGGGGTTCGTACGCAGTATTTT
J gene: TRBJ2-7; V gene: TRBV12-5; clone size: few; D gene: TRBD2; CDR3 protein: CASGLELAGSSEQYF; CDR3 DNA: TGTGCTAGTGGTTTGGAGCTAGCGGGCTCCTCCGAGCAGTACTTC
J gene: TRBJ2-5; V gene: TRBV4-2; clone size: .; D gene: .; CDR3 protein: CASSHGSGDSVTQYF; CDR3 DNA: TGTGCCAGCAGCCATGGGTCTGGCGATTCAGTGACCCAGTACTTC
J gene: TRBJ2-7; V gene: TRBV5-4; clone size: few; D gene: .; CDR3 protein: CASSLKGASYEQYF; CDR3 DNA: TGTGCCAGCAGCTTGAAGGGCGCCTCCTACGAGCAGTACTTC
J gene: TRBJ1-1; V gene: TRBV5-1; clone size: .; D gene: .; CDR3 protein: CASSRGQSGHTEAFF; CDR3 DNA: TGCGCCAGCAGCCGGGGGCAGTCAGGGCACACTGAAGCTTTCTTT
J gene: TRBJ2-7; V gene: TRBV20-1; clone size: .; D gene: TRBD2; CDR3 protein: CSAREGTSDYEQYF; CDR3 DNA: TGCAGTGCTAGAGAGGGGACTAGCGACTACGAGCAGTACTTC
J gene: TRBJ2-7; V gene: TRBV10-3; clone size: few; D gene: .; CDR3 protein: CAISESKSGVYEQYF; CDR3 DNA: TGTGCCATCAGTGAGTCGAAAAGCGGAGTCTACGAGCAGTACTTC
J gene: TRBJ1-1; V gene: TRBV2; clone size: few; D gene: .; CDR3 protein: CASGRDFNTEAFF; CDR3 DNA: TGTGCCAGCGGACGGGACTTTAACACTGAAGCTTTCTTT
J gene: TRBJ1-2; V gene: TRBV2; clone size: few; D gene: .; CDR3 protein: CASSEAQGALGGYTF; CDR3 DNA: TGTGCCAGCAGTGAAGCGCAAGGGGCCCTGGGGGGCTACACCTTC
J gene: TRBJ2-7; V gene: TRBV28; clone size: .; D gene: .; CDR3 protein: CASSLEFEQYF; CDR3 DNA: TGTGCCAGCAGTTTGGAGTTCGAGCAGTACTTC
J gene: TRBJ1-5; V gene: TRBV6-1; clone size: .; D gene: TRBD1; CDR3 protein: CASSRDRGGNQPQHF; CDR3 DNA: TGTGCCAGCAGTCGGGACAGAGGGGGGAATCAGCCCCAGCATTTT
J gene: TRBJ2-1; V gene: TRBV6-1; clone size: .; D gene: TRBD1; CDR3 protein: CASSGTGTGRYNEQFF; CDR3 DNA: TGTGCCAGCAGTGGGACCGGGACAGGGCGCTACAATGAGCAGTTCTTC
J gene: TRBJ2-2; V gene: TRBV20-1; clone size: .; D gene: .; CDR3 protein: CSARTSNTGELFF; CDR3 DNA: TGCAGTGCTAGGACCTCGAACACCGGGGAGCTGTTTTTT
J gene: TRBJ2-2; V gene: TRBV12-3/TRBV12-4; clone size: few; D gene: .; CDR3 protein: CACGANTGELFF; CDR3 DNA: TGTGCCTGCGGGGCCAACACCGGGGAGCTGTTTTTT
J gene: TRBJ1-6; V gene: TRBV27; clone size: few; D gene: .; CDR3 protein: CASSKRTVDLGPLHF; CDR3 DNA: TGTGCCAGCAGTAAAAGGACGGTGGATTTGGGACCCCTCCACTTT
J gene: TRBJ1-6; V gene: TRBV4-1; clone size: few; D gene: .; CDR3 protein: CASSQVDGRGTYNSPLHF; CDR3 DNA: TGCGCCAGCAGCCAAGTGGACGGGAGAGGGACCTATAATTCACCCCTCCACTTT
J gene: TRBJ2-7; V gene: TRBV6-2/TRBV6-3; clone size: few; D gene: .; CDR3 protein: CASTKRQGLRFYEQYF; CDR3 DNA: TGTGCCAGCACCAAGAGACAGGGACTTCGGTTCTACGAGCAGTACTTC
J gene: TRBJ2-5; V gene: TRBV5-1; clone size: .; D gene: TRBD1; CDR3 protein: CASSEGQVGETQYF; CDR3 DNA: TGCGCCAGCAGTGAGGGACAGGTCGGAGAGACCCAGTACTTC
J gene: TRBJ1-5; V gene: TRBV5-4; clone size: .; D gene: .; CDR3 protein: CASSQGRSRPQHF; CDR3 DNA: TGTGCCAGCAGTCAAGGACGGAGCCGTCCCCAGCATTTT
J gene: TRBJ1-1; V gene: TRBV20-1; clone size: many; D gene: TRBD1; CDR3 protein: CSATTGGWTEAFF; CDR3 DNA: TGCAGTGCAACGACAGGGGGTTGGACTGAAGCTTTCTTT
J gene: TRBJ2-5; V gene: TRBV10-3; clone size: few; D gene: .; CDR3 protein: CAIRPGPQGETQYF; CDR3 DNA: TGTGCCATCAGGCCAGGGCCACAAGGGGAGACCCAGTACTTC
J gene: TRBJ2-5; V gene: TRBV24-1; clone size: .; D gene: .; CDR3 protein: CATTSGHQEYQETQYF; CDR3 DNA: TGTGCCACCACTTCGGGACACCAGGAATATCAAGAGACCCAGTACTTC
J gene: TRBJ2-1; V gene: TRBV20-1; clone size: many; D gene: TRBD2; CDR3 protein: CSAIGTRSYNEQFF; CDR3 DNA: TGCAGTGCTATCGGGACTAGATCCTACAATGAGCAGTTCTTC
J gene: TRBJ2-1; V gene: TRBV7-2; clone size: few; D gene: .; CDR3 protein: CASSLPGVGNEQFF; CDR3 DNA: TGTGCCAGCAGCTTGCCGGGAGTGGGCAATGAGCAGTTCTTC
J gene: TRBJ2-7; V gene: TRBV7-2; clone size: few; D gene: TRBD1; CDR3 protein: CASSLLGSGTVYEQYF; CDR3 DNA: TGTGCCAGCAGCCTTCTCGGATCCGGGACAGTATACGAGCAGTACTTC
J gene: TRBJ2-3; V gene: TRBV7-2; clone size: .; D gene: TRBD2; CDR3 protein: CASSARGGHTDTQYF; CDR3 DNA: TGTGCCAGCAGCGCCCGGGGGGGCCACACAGATACGCAGTATTTT